The clone carrying this TCR beta chain was found once. The antigen is unknown. Samples had at least 6 million PBMCs isolated from them. The data stem from a study of blood T cells in healthy people across ages. About the study: The capture of about one barcoded beta molecule per two T cells was achieved by template switching.

For the second PCR, which ran for about 6 to 11 cycles, a sample-barcoded 5' primer and a J-beta primer mix were used. Each cDNA molecule, via a template-switch adaptor with 12 random nucleotides, was tagged. TCRdb re-called the 5' RACE reads with MiXCR, one entry per CDR3 protein. This table holds roughly 1.4 million distinct CDR3 sequences, roughly 64% found once. Study outcomes and limitations: Researchers deemed the diversity estimates from one million T cells underestimates.

This CDR3 comprises 13 residues. Germline V gene sequence: CDR1 LNHNV, CDR2 YYDKDF (reference sequence). Trimming stripped 11 bases from V and 2 bases from J, with 15 bases between. Sequenced input: blood. V usage is TRBV15 and J usage is TRBJ1-2, with TRBD1 as a possible D gene (6 bases). This clonotype was obtained from a man between 18 and 29 years old in good health. This chain's CDR3 is CAAYGDTNYGYTF. DNA for the CDR3: TGTGCCGCTTATGGGGACACCAACTATGGCTACACCTTC. The full variable domain, with the rest looked up from reference TRBV15 and TRBJ1-2, is DAMVIQNPRYQVTQFGKPVTLSCSQTLNHNVMYWYQQKSSQAPKLLFHYYDKDFNNEADTPDNFQSRRPNTSFCFLDIRSPGLGDTAMYLCAAYGDTNYGYTFGSGTRLTVV.